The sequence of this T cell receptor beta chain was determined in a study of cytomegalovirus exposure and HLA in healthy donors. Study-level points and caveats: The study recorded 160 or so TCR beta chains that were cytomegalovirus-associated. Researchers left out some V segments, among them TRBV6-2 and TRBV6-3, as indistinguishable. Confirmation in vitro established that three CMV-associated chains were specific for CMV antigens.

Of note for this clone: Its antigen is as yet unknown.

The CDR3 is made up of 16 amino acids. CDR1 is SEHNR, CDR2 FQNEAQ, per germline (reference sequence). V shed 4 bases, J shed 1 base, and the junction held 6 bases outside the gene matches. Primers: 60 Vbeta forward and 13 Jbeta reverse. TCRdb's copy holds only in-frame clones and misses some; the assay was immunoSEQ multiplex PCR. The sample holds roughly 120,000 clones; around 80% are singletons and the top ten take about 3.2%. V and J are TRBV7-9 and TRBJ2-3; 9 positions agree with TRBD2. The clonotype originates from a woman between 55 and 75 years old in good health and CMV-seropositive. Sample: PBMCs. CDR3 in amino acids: CASSSLAGVGTDTQYF. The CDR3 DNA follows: TGTGCCAGCAGCTCATTAGCGGGAGTTGGCACAGATACGCAGTATTTT.